Shown below are 27 T cell receptor beta chains from a single sample sequenced in a study of blood T cell repertoires in COVID-19. Some clones are missing from TCRdb's copy, which holds only in-frame ones; the method was immunoSEQ multiplex PCR. The table lists under 35,000 clones, roughly nine tenths of them singletons. The sample was peripheral blood. The receptors come from a man between 65 and 80 years old with active COVID-19.

V is TRBV27 and J is TRBJ2-1, with 9 bases lining up with TRBD1. V lost 6 bases to trimming and J lost 1 base; unmatched junction nucleotides: 7. The germline V gene has CDR1 MNHEY and CDR2 SMNVEV (reference sequence). This CDR3 has 16 residues. Here the CDR3 DNA reads TGTGCCAGCAGCCGACCGGGACAGGGATCCTACAATGAGCAGTTCTTC. Amino acid sequence: CASSRPGQGSYNEQFF.

The chain combines TRBV30 with TRBJ2-1; TRBD2 agrees at 9 bases. V trimming: 2 bases; J trimming: 12 bases; junction bases outside the gene matches: 5. This CDR3 contains 12 residues. Per germline, CDR1 GTSNPN and CDR2 SVGIG (reference sequence). The CDR3 region has the DNA TGTGCCTGGAGTAGAACTAGCGGGCCGCAGTTCTTC. Its protein is CAWSRTSGPQFF.

This chain connects TRBV12-5 to TRBJ2-1; 7 bases match TRBD2. After removal of 0 bases from V and 8 bases from J, the junction contained 7 bases not matched to a gene. The germline gives CDR1 LGHNT, CDR2 FRNRAP. CDR3 size: 15 residues. CDR3 loop: CASGLVAGAPDEQFF. The CDR3 DNA reads TGTGCTAGTGGTTTGGTGGCGGGAGCCCCGGATGAGCAGTTCTTC.

V gene TRBV24-1 combines with J gene TRBJ2-1; a possible D gene is TRBD2 (6 bases). Per the germline V gene, CDR1 is KGHDR and CDR2 is SFDVKD. The CDR3 loop spans 15 amino acids. The V and J ends lost 9 bases and 7 bases respectively, with 21 bases between them. CDR3 residues: CATAPAGQGLNEQFF. CDR3 bases: TGTGCCACCGCCCCGGCGGGGCAAGGGTTGAATGAGCAGTTCTTC.

V is TRBV23-1 and J is TRBJ2-7, with 7 bases aligning to TRBD2. TRBV23-1 is treated as an ORF (open reading frame) with a function not yet certain. V lost 5 bases and J lost 0; bases outside the gene matches: 13. This CDR3 contains 17 residues. CDR3 loop: CASSSFWGGMGSYEQYF. As DNA, the CDR3 is TGCGCCAGCAGTTCATTTTGGGGGGGGATGGGCTCCTACGAGCAGTACTTC.

J is TRBJ2-3 and V is TRBV7-2, with 9 bases fitting TRBD2. The CDR3 runs to 14 residues. The germline V gene has CDR1 SGHTA and CDR2 FQGNSA. With V trimmed by 4 bases and J by 3 bases, 2 bases remained unmatched. The CDR3 DNA sequence: TGTGCCAGCAGCTCAAGCGGGAGGACAGATACGCAGTATTTT. It encodes CASSSSGRTDTQYF.

The V call is TRBV27, the J call TRBJ2-5, with 9 nucleotides matching TRBD1. Germline assignment: CDR1 MNHEY and CDR2 SMNVEV (reference sequence). Unmatched junction bases numbered 12, after V lost 5 bases and J lost 5 bases. The CDR3 spans 16 residues. CDR3 bases: TGTGCCAGCAGTATCAAGCGGACAGGGGCTCGCGAGACCCAGTACTTC. It encodes CASSIKRTGARETQYF.

The gene calls are TRBV7-2 and TRBJ2-1; 9 nucleotides line up with TRBD2. From germline, CDR1 is SGHTA and CDR2 FQGNSA. The ends lost 5 bases at V and 5 bases at J; junction bases unmatched: 7. This CDR3 has 15 amino acids. The CDR3 spells CASSLVAGENNEQFF. The CDR3 DNA reads TGTGCCAGCAGCCTAGTAGCGGGAGAGAACAATGAGCAGTTCTTC.

J is TRBJ2-1 and V is TRBV19, with a possible D match to TRBD1 (5 bases). The CDR3 has 15 residues. CDR1 and CDR2 (germline): LNHDA, SQIVND (reference sequence). Trimming pared 6 bases from V and 1 base from J, leaving 13 bases between. The CDR3 loop reads CASRGQGGSYNEQFF. The CDR3 coding sequence is TGTGCCAGTAGAGGTCAGGGTGGGTCCTACAATGAGCAGTTCTTC.

The V call is TRBV13, the J call TRBJ1-1; no definite D call. Trimming took off 2 bases at V and 5 bases at J, with 12 bases between the two ends. CDR3 length: 14 amino acids. Germline V lookup: CDR1 PRHDT, CDR2 FYEKMQ (reference sequence). As DNA, the CDR3 is TGTGCCAGCAGCTTAAAGAAGTCGGGGACTGAAGCTTTCTTT. This encodes CASSLKKSGTEAFF.

The J gene is TRBJ1-6, the V gene TRBV19; no reliable D call. Germline CDR1 and CDR2: LNHDA and SQIVND (reference sequence). The CDR3 spans 15 residues. With 3 bases removed from V and 0 bases from J, the gap between germline ends came to 6 bases. CDR3 residues: CASSIRSSYNSPLHF. As DNA, the CDR3 is TGTGCCAGTAGTATCCGGAGCTCCTATAATTCACCCCTCCACTTT.

The table lists this clone with a count of one. This rearrangement joins TRBV4-2 to TRBJ1-4; D gene uncertain. Trimming stripped 1 base from V and 0 bases from J, with 18 bases between. CDR3 size: 19 residues. Germline V gene data show CDR1 as LGHNA and CDR2 as YNFKEQ. CDR3 nucleotides: TGTGCCAGCAGCCAAGTGTCCGGGAAGTCTTTCGCAACTAATGAAAAACTGTTTTTT. Amino acid sequence: CASSQVSGKSFATNEKLFF.

This clone appeared a single time. The J gene is TRBJ1-2, the V gene TRBV28, with D possibly matching TRBD1 (5 bases). Looked up from germline, CDR1 is MDHEN and CDR2 is SYDVKM. Trimming took off 5 bases at V and 2 bases at J, with 9 bases between the two ends. The CDR3 runs to 13 residues. The CDR3 DNA follows: TGTGCCAGCAGTCCAGGGTTGAACTATGGCTACACCTTC. It codes for CASSPGLNYGYTF.

V is TRBV5-1 and J is TRBJ1-2; a weak D match, TRBD1 (5 bases). The length of the CDR3 is 13 residues. Germline-derived CDR1 and CDR2 are SGHRS and YFSETQ. The V end lost 4 bases, the J end lost 8 bases, and 15 bases lay between the germline ends. DNA for the CDR3: TGCGCCAGCAGCCCAGTTCTTGACAGCGGCTACACCTTC. This gives the protein CASSPVLDSGYTF.

This chain links TRBV27 with TRBJ1-1; 7 nucleotides match TRBD1. The germline CDR1 and CDR2 sequences are MNHEY and SMNVEV (reference sequence). Trimming at V came to 3 bases and at J to 7 bases, leaving 5 bases not matched to a gene. This CDR3 is 13 amino acids long. CDR3: CASSFLQGSEAFF. The CDR3 DNA reads as TGTGCCAGCAGTTTTTTACAGGGGAGTGAAGCTTTCTTT.

The chain couples TRBV5-1 to TRBJ2-1; 12 positions agree with TRBD2. V shed 3 bases and J 8 bases; nucleotides not matched to a gene: 3. This CDR3 has 14 amino acids. Germline CDR1 and CDR2: SGHRS and YFSETQ. CDR3 amino acids: CASSSTSGSDEQFF. The CDR3 DNA follows: TGCGCCAGCAGCTCGACTAGCGGGAGTGATGAGCAGTTCTTC.

V usage is TRBV18 and J usage is TRBJ1-1; D might be TRBD1 (6 bases). Germline loops: CDR1 KGHSH, CDR2 LQKENI. V lost 0 bases, J lost 5 bases, and 13 bases lay in between. CDR3 length: 15 residues. The CDR3 is CASSPPARGITEAFF. CDR3 DNA sequence: TGTGCCAGCTCACCACCCGCCAGGGGCATTACTGAAGCTTTCTTT.

The chain is built from TRBV5-4 and TRBJ2-1; D uncertain. CDR1 and CDR2 from the germline V gene are SGHNT and YYREEE (reference sequence). This CDR3 contains 14 residues. The V end lost 1 base, the J end lost 3 bases, and 8 bases lay between the germline ends. CDR3 protein: CASSLSGYYNEQFF. CDR3 bases: TGTGCCAGCAGCTTGTCAGGCTACTACAATGAGCAGTTCTTC. Filled out from reference TRBV5-4 and TRBJ2-1, the complete variable domain reads ETGVTQSPTHLIKTRGQQVTLRCSSQSGHNTVSWYQQALGQGPQFIFQYYREEENGRGNFPPRFSGLQFPNYSSELNVNALELDDSALYLCASSLSGYYNEQFFGPGTRLTVL.

The CDR3 nucleotides read TGTGCCAGCAGTTTCGGACAGGGGAGTTTTGGGGCCAACGTCCTGACTTTC. Its translation is CASSFGQGSFGANVLTF. The gene calls are TRBV6-2 or TRBV6-3 and TRBJ2-6; 9 bases are a match to TRBD1. The V segment lost 4 bases and the J segment 3 bases; nucleotides outside the gene matches: 7. The V gene's germline CDR1 is MNHEY and CDR2 SVGEGT. The CDR3 sequence is 17 residues long.

The chain employs TRBV6-6 and TRBJ1-1, with 11 positions matching TRBD1. Looked up from germline, CDR1 is MNHNY and CDR2 is SVGAGI (reference sequence). The ends lost 8 bases at V and 0 bases at J; junction bases unmatched: 8. This CDR3 is 16 amino acids long. The CDR3 here is CASPRTGGIMNTEAFF. The CDR3 DNA reads TGTGCCAGCCCCCGGACAGGGGGCATCATGAACACTGAAGCTTTCTTT.

The chain employs TRBV27 and TRBJ2-2, with D maybe TRBD2 (5 bases). The CDR3 runs to 14 residues. CDR1 is MNHEY and CDR2 is SMNVEV in the germline V gene (reference sequence). Trimming pared 5 bases from V and 7 bases from J, leaving 14 bases between. CDR3 sequence: CASSESRGSGELFF. DNA of the CDR3: TGTGCCAGCAGTGAATCTAGAGGGAGCGGGGAGCTGTTTTTT.

This chain uses TRBV7-9 with TRBJ2-6, with a weak D call TRBD1 (6 bases). The V end was cut by 5 bases, the J end by 3 bases, with 14 bases between. The CDR3 has 16 amino acids. CDR1 is SEHNR, CDR2 FQNEAQ, per germline (reference sequence). The CDR3 nucleotides are TGTGCCAGCAGCCCCACCAGGGGAAGTGGGGCCAACGTCCTGACTTTC. Translation: CASSPTRGSGANVLTF.

This clone was seen more than once but under ten times. V is TRBV11-2 and J is TRBJ2-3; maybe TRBD2 (7 bases). Germline CDR1 reads SGHAT; CDR2 reads FQNNGV. V lost 3 bases and J lost 4, with 11 bases in between. The CDR3 has 14 amino acids. CDR3 sequence (DNA): TGTGCCAGCAGCTTGGGGGGGGGCCCAGATACGCAGTATTTT. Its protein product is CASSLGGGPDTQYF.

The rearrangement joins TRBV7-8 to TRBJ2-7, with TRBD1 matching 7 bases. Trimming removed 5 bases from V and 6 bases from J; junction bases left unmatched: 4. The CDR3 has 12 amino acids. Germline V gives CDR1 SGHVS, CDR2 FQNEAQ. Here the CDR3 DNA reads TGTGCCAGCAGCCCCACAGGGGTCGAGCAGTACTTC. Translated, it gives CASSPTGVEQYF.

V and J are TRBV28 and TRBJ1-2; 7 positions match TRBD1. The CDR3 extends over 14 amino acids. Germline CDR1 reads MDHEN; CDR2 reads SYDVKM. J lost 4 bases, V lost 3 bases, and 5 bases had no gene match. DNA for the CDR3: TGTGCCAGCAGTTTTAAGGGGGCCGGCTATGGCTACACCTTC. It specifies CASSFKGAGYGYTF.

V is TRBV11-2 and J is TRBJ2-5; tentatively, D is TRBD1 (5 bases). This CDR3 spans 15 amino acids. V gave up 0 bases and J gave up 4 bases, with 12 bases separating them. CDR1 is SGHAT and CDR2 is FQNNGV in the germline V gene. CDR3 sequence (DNA): TGTGCCAGCAGCTTAGATCCTGGCAGGGTAGAGACCCAGTACTTC. Protein product: CASSLDPGRVETQYF.

The chain links TRBV7-2 to TRBJ2-3; TRBD2 is a possible D gene (5 bases). V shed 5 bases and J shed 3 bases, with 15 bases lying between them. This CDR3 region has 15 residues. The V gene's germline CDR1 is SGHTA and CDR2 FQGNSA. This chain's CDR3 is CASSPASDSTDTQYF. The CDR3 DNA reads TGTGCCAGCAGCCCCGCCTCGGACTCAACAGATACGCAGTATTTT.